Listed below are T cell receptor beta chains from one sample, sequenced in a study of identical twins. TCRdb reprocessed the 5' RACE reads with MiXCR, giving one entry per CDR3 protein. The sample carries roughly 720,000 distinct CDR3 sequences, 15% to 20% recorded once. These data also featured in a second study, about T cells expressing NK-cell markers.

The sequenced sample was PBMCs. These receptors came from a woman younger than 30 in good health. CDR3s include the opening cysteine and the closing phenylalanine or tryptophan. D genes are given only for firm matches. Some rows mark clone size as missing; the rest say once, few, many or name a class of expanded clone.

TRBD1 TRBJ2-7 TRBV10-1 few TGCGCCAGCAAGGACAGGGTTCAAGAGCAGTACTTC CASKDRVQEQYF
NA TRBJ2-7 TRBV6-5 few TGTGCCAGCAGTTACAATGGCTACGAGCAGTACTTC CASSYNGYEQYF
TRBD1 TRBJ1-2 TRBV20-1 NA TGCAGTGCGCTGGACAGGGGCGGTGGCTACACCTTC CSALDRGGGYTF
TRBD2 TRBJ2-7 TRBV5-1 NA TGCGCCAGCAGACTCACTAGCGGGGGGACCTACGAGCAGTACTTC CASRLTSGGTYEQYF
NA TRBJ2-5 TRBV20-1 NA TGCAGTGCTAGTTATCAGGGAGAGGAGACCCAGTACTTC CSASYQGEETQYF
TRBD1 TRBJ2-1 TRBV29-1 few TGCAGCGTTGAGGGGACAGGGGGTTTATCCTACAATGAGCAGTTCTTC CSVEGTGGLSYNEQFF
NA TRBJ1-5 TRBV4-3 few TGCGCCAGCAGCCAAGATTTGGAGGGACTGGCCCAGCATTTT CASSQDLEGLAQHF
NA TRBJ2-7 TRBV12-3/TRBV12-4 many TGTGCCAGCAGTTTTGGGCCCAGCGAGCAGTACTTC CASSFGPSEQYF
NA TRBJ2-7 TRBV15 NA TGTGCCACCAGCAGAGACCAAGACTGGACCTACGAGCAGTACTTC CATSRDQDWTYEQYF
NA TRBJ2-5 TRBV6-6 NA TGTGCCAGCAGGATATATTGGGGAGAGACCCAGTACTTC CASRIYWGETQYF
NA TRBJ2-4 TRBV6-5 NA TGTGCCAGCAGTTATAGTACCCTTGGAGCCAAAAACATTCAGTACTTC CASSYSTLGAKNIQYF
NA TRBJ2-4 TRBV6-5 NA TGTGCCAGCAGTTTCCGGGACCCCGGGGCGGCCAAAAACATTCAGTACTTC CASSFRDPGAAKNIQYF
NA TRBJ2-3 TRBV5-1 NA TGCGCCAGCAGCTCGCTGCCGGGGCAGCCCGAGAATACGCAGTATTTT CASSSLPGQPENTQYF
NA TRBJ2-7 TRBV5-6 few TGTGCCAGCAGCGGGTTGAGGTTCGAGGAGCAGTACTTC CASSGLRFEEQYF
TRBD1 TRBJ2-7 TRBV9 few TGTGCCAGCAGCGCGGACAGGGGGAAGCAGTACTTC CASSADRGKQYF
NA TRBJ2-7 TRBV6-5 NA TGTGCCAGCCGGGACGGGTTGGGGGCATACGTATTC CASRDGLGAYVF
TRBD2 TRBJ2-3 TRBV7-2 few TGTGCCAGCAGCTTAGGACCAGCGGGGCGGGATACGCAGTATTTT CASSLGPAGRDTQYF
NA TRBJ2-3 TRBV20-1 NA TGCAGTGCTAGGGTCACTTTCGATACGCAGTATTTT CSARVTFDTQYF
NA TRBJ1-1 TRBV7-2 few TGTGCCAGCAGCATCAGAGGGGGGGCTGAAGCTTTCTTT CASSIRGGAEAFF
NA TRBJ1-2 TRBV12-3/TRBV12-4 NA TGTGCCAGCAGTTTTCGGGGTTGGGTGGAGGGCTACACCTTC CASSFRGWVEGYTF
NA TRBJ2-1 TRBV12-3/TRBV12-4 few TGTGCCAGCACTCTACTAGTTCGCGAGCAGTTCTTC CASTLLVREQFF
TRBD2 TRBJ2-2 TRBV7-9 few TGTGCCAGCAGCATGACTAGCGGATCTAACACCGGGGAGCTGTTTTTT CASSMTSGSNTGELFF
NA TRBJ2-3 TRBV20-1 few TGCAGTGCAGGCCTGGCAGATACGCAGTATTTT CSAGLADTQYF
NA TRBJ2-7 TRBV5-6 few TGTGCCAGCAGCTTGACCAGAGCCCACGAGCAGTACTTC CASSLTRAHEQYF
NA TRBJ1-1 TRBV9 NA TGTGCCAGCAGCCTCCATCAGGGAACTGAAGCTTTCTTT CASSLHQGTEAFF
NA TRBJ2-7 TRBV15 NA TGTGCCACCACCCTGTCCAGGGGGGCTCCCTACGAGCAGTACTTC CATTLSRGAPYEQYF
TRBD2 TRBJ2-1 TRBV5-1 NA TGCGCCAGCAGCCTATGGACTAGCGGATCCTACAATGAGCAGTTCTTC CASSLWTSGSYNEQFF
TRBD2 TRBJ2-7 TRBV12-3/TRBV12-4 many TGTGCCAGCAGTTTCCCTAGCGGGGGGTCCTACGAGCAGTACTTC CASSFPSGGSYEQYF
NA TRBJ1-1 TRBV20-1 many TGCAGTCCGGTCGGGGACACTGAAGCTTTCTTT CSPVGDTEAFF
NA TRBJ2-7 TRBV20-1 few TGCAGTGCTAGGCAGGGGTCCGAGCAGTACTTC CSARQGSEQYF
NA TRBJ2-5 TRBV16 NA TGTGCCAGCAGCCTTGTATTAAGGGTGCTTGCGGACGACCAAGAGACCCAGTACTTC CASSLVLRVLADDQETQYF
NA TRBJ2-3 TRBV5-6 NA TGTGCCAGCAGCTTGGGGGGGGGGCGTCGCACAGATACGCAGTATTTT CASSLGGGRRTDTQYF
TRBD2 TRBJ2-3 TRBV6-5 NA TGTGCCAGCAGTTATCAAGCGGGAGGCAGAGATACGCAGTATTTT CASSYQAGGRDTQYF
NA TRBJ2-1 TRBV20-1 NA TGCAGTGCCCCCGCCCTCCTGGGCGATGAGCAGTTCTTC CSAPALLGDEQFF
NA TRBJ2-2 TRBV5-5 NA TGTGCCAGCAGCTTGAACCAGGCGAACACCGGGGAGCTGTTTTTT CASSLNQANTGELFF
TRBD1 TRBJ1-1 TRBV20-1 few TGCAGTGCTTCTAGGACAGGGGGCAAAGCTTTCTTT CSASRTGGKAFF
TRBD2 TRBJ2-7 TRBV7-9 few TGTGCCAGCAGCTCTAGGCTAGCGGAGGGAATTCACTACGAGCAGTACTTC CASSSRLAEGIHYEQYF
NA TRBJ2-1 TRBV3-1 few TGTGCCAGCAGCCCTGGCCCACGCGATGAGCAGTTCTTC CASSPGPRDEQFF
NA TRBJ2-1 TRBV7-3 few TGTGCCAGCAGCCCCTCGGGGTCCAATGAGCAGTTCTTC CASSPSGSNEQFF
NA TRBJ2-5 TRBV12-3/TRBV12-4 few TGTGCCAGCAGACGGGCGGGCCAAGAGACCCAGTACTTC CASRRAGQETQYF
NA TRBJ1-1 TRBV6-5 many TGTGCCAGCAGTTACTCGAAATCCAGGTACAACACTGAAGCTTTCTTT CASSYSKSRYNTEAFF
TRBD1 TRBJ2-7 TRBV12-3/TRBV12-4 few TGTGCCAGCAGTTCGGGACAGGGGATCAACGAGCAGTACTTC CASSSGQGINEQYF
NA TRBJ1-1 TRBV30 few TGTGCCTGGGAGGGGGAGCTGAACACTGAAGCTTTCTTT CAWEGELNTEAFF
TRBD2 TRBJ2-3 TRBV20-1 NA TGCAGTGCTCGGAAGACTAGCGCTTCAGATACGCAGTATTTT CSARKTSASDTQYF